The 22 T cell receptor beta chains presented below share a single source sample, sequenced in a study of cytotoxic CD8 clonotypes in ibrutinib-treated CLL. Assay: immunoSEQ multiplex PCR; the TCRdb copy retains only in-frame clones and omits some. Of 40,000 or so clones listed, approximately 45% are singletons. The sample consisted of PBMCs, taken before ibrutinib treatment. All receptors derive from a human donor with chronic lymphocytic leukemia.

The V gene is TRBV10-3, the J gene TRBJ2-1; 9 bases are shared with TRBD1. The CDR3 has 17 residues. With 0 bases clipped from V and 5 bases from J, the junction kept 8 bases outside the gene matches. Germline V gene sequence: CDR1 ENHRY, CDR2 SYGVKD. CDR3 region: CAISESIQGAIDNEQFF. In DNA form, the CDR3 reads TGTGCCATCAGTGAGTCGATACAGGGGGCCATCGACAATGAGCAGTTCTTC.

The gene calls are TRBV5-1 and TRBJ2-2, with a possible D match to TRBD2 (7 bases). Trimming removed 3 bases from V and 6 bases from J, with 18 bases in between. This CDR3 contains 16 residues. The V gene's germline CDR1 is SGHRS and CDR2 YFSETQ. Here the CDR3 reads CASSSSGGAIPGELFF. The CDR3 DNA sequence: TGCGCCAGCAGCTCCAGTGGGGGGGCTATACCCGGGGAGCTGTTTTTT. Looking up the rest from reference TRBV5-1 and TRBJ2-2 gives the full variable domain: KAGVTQTPRYLIKTRGQQVTLSCSPISGHRSVSWYQQTPGQGLQFLFEYFSETQRNKGNFPGRFSGRQFSNSRSEMNVSTLELGDSALYLCASSSSGGAIPGELFFGEGSRLTVL.

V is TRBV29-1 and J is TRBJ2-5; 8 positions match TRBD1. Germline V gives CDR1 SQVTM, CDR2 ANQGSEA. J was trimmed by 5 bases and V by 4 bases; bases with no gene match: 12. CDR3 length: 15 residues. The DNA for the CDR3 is TGCAGCGTTGCCCTGCAGGGGGCCTCAGGGGAGACCCAGTACTTC. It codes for CSVALQGASGETQYF.

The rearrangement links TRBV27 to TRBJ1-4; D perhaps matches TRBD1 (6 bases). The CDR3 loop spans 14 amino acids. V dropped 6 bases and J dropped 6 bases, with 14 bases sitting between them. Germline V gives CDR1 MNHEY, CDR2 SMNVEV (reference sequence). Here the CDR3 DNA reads TGTGCCAGCAGGCAGGGGCGGGCGGATGAAAAACTGTTTTTT. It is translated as CASRQGRADEKLFF. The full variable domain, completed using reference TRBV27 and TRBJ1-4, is EAQVTQNPRYLITVTGKKLTVTCSQNMNHEYMSWYRQDPGLGLRQIYYSMNVEVTDKGDVPEGYKVSRKEKRNFPLILESPSPNQTSLYFCASRQGRADEKLFFGSGTQLSVL.

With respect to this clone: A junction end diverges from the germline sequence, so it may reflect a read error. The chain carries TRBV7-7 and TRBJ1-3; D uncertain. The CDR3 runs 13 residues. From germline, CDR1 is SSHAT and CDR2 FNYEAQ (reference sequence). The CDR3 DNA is TGTGCTAGCAGCTTAGGCCCCGGAAACACCATATATTTT. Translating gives CASSLGPGNTIYF.

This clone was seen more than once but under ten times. CDR3 amino acids: CASSWGGELLQPQHF. Written as DNA, the CDR3 is TGTGCCAGCAGCTGGGGGGGGGAGCTACTGCAGCCCCAGCATTTT. The chain is built from TRBV7-9 and TRBJ1-5, with D possibly TRBD1 on 5 matching bases. Germline-derived CDR1 and CDR2 are SEHNR and FQNEAQ (reference sequence). The CDR3 length is 15 residues. V was cut by 4 bases and J by 7 bases, with 17 bases left in between.

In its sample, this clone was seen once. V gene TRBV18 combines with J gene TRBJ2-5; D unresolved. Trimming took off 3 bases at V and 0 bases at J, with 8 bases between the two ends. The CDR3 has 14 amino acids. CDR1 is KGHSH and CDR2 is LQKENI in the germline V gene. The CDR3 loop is CASSPLPDQETQYF. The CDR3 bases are TGTGCCAGCTCACCTCTCCCGGACCAAGAGACCCAGTACTTC.

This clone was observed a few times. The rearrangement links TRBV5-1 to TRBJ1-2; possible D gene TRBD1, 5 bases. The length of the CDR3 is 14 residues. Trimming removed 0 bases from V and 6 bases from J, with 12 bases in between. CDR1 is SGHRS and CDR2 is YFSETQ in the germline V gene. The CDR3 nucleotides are TGCGCCAGCAGCTTGGAGACTGGGACCCATGGCTACACCTTC. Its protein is CASSLETGTHGYTF.

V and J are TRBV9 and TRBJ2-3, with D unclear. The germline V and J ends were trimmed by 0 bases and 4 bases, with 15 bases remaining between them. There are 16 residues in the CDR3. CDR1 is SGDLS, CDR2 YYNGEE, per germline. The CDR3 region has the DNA TGTGCCAGCAGCGTAGAGGTCGTCATCGGCCCAGATACGCAGTATTTT. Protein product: CASSVEVVIGPDTQYF.

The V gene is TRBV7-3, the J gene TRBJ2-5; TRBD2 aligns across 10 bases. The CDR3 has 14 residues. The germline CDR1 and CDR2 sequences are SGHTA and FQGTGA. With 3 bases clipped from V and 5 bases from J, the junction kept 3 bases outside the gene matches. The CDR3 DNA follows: TGTGCCAGCAGCTTTGGGGGACTAGCGGAGACCCAGTACTTC. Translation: CASSFGGLAETQYF.

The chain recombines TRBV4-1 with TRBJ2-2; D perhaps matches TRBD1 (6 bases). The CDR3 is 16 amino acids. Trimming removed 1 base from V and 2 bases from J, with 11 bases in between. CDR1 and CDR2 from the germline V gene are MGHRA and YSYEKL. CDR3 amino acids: CASSQVTGTNTGELFF. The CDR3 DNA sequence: TGCGCCAGCAGCCAAGTCACAGGGACCAACACCGGGGAGCTGTTTTTT.

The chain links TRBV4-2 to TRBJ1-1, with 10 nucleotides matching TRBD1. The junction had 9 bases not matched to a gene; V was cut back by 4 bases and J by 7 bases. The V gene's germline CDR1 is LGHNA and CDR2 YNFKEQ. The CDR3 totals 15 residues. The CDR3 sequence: CASSPLTGGYGEAFF. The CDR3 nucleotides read TGTGCCAGCAGCCCATTGACAGGGGGCTACGGTGAAGCTTTCTTT.

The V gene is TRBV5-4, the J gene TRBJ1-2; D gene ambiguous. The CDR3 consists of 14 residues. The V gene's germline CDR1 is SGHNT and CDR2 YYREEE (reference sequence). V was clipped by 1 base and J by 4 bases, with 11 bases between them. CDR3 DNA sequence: TGTGCCAGCAGCTTGAACGGGCTGAGCTATGGCTACACCTTC. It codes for CASSLNGLSYGYTF.

The chain's CDR3 is CASSASGGLMQETQYF. The CDR3, as DNA: TGTGCCAGCAGCGCTAGCGGGGGTTTAATGCAAGAGACCCAGTACTTC. V gene TRBV9 combines with J gene TRBJ2-5; 10 nucleotides agree with TRBD2. V lost 3 bases, J lost 2 bases, and 7 bases stayed unmatched. Germline V gives CDR1 SGDLS, CDR2 YYNGEE. The CDR3 is 16 residues long.

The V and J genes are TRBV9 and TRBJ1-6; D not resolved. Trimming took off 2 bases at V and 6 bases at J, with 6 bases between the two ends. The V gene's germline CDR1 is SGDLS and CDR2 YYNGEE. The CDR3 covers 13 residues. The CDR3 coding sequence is TGTGCCAGCAGCGTGGCAGGTAATTCACCCCTCCACTTT. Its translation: CASSVAGNSPLHF.

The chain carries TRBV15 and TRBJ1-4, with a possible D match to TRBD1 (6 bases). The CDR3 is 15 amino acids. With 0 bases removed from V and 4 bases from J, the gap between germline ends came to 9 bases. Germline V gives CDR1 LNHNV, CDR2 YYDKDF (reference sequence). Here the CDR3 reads CATSRDQGHNEKLFF. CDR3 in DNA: TGTGCCACCAGCAGAGATCAGGGGCATAATGAAAAACTGTTTTTT.

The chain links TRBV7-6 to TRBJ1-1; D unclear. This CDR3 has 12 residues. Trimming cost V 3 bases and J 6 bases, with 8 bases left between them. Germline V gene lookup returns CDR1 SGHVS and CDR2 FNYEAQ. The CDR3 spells CASSFAGAEAFF. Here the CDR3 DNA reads TGTGCCAGCAGCTTCGCTGGGGCTGAAGCTTTCTTT. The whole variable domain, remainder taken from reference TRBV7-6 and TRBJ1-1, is GAGVSQSPRYKVTKRGQDVALRCDPISGHVSLYWYRQALGQGPEFLTYFNYEAQQDKSGLPNDRFSAERPEGSISTLTIQRTEQRDSAMYRCASSFAGAEAFFGQGTRLTVV.

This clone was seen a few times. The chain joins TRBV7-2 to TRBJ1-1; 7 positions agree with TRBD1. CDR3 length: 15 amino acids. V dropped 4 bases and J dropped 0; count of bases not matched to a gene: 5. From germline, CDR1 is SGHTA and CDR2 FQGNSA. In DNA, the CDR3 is TGTGCCAGCAGCTACCCGACAGGGATGAACACTGAAGCTTTCTTT. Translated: CASSYPTGMNTEAFF.

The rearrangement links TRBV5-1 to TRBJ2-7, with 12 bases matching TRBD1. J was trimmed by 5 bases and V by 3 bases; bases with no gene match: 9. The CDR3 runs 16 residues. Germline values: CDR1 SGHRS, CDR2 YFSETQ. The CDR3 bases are TGCGCCAGCAGCTACCCCCCGGGACAGGGGGCTCACGAGCAGTACTTC. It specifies CASSYPPGQGAHEQYF.

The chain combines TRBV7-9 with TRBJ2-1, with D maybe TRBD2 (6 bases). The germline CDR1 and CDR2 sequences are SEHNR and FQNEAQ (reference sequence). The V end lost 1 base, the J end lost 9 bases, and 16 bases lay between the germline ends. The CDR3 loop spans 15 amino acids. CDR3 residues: CASSLEETRTSEQFF. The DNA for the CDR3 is TGTGCCAGCAGCTTAGAGGAGACTAGAACTAGTGAGCAGTTCTTC.

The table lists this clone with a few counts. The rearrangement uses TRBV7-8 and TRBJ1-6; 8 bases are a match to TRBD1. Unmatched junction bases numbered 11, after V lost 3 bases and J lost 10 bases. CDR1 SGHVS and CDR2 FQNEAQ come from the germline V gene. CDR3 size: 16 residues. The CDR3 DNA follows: TGTGCCAGCAGCTTCCTGACAGGGGTTGGGAACTCACCCCTCCACTTT. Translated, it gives CASSFLTGVGNSPLHF.

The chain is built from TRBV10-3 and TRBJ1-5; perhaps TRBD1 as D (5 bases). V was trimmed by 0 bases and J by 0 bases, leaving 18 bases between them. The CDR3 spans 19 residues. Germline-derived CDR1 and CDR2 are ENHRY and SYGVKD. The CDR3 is CAISESKGGAFGSNQPQHF. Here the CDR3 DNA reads TGTGCCATCAGTGAGTCTAAAGGTGGGGCTTTCGGTAGCAATCAGCCCCAGCATTTT.